What follows is one TCR beta chain and its context. The same CDR3 is also encoded by other DNA sequences in this sample. Assay: immunoSEQ multiplex PCR; the TCRdb copy retains only in-frame clones and omits some. The sample yields about 140,000 clones, around nine tenths seen once. This sample is part of a study of T cell responses to AZD1222 COVID-19 vaccine. Sequencing used peripheral blood, obtained on day 0 of AZD1222 vaccination. This receptor was identified in an adult in good health.

CDR3 sequence reads: CASSLVGSPLHF. The CDR3 region has the DNA TGTGCCAGCAGTTTAGTGGGTTCACCCCTCCACTTT. This chain links TRBV28 with TRBJ1-6; D not resolved. Germline-derived CDR1 and CDR2 are MDHEN and SYDVKM. The CDR3 length is 12 residues. The germline V and J ends were trimmed by 2 bases and 9 bases, with 5 bases remaining between them.